Described below is a single T cell receptor (beta chain) sequence and its context. Germline CDR1 SGHTA, CDR2 FQGNSA. The ends were cut back, 5 bases at V and 1 base at J, with 10 bases in the middle. The CDR3 sequence is 14 residues long. As processed by the authors: Estimation of nucleated cell counts relied on the amplification of reference gene primers. TCRdb's copy holds only in-frame clones and misses some; the assay was immunoSEQ multiplex PCR. D and trimming were read from the DNA, whereas the V and J calls and clone size are those reported in that table. The sample includes roughly 220,000 clones, around 91% of them seen just once. The entry originates in a study of blood T cell repertoires in COVID-19. Overall study context: From the United States, Italy and Spain came samples of acute and convalescent COVID-19. T cells, B-cell-depleted T cells, or PBMCs supplied cDNA or gDNA.

All exposed participants met a person with COVID-19 within 2 weeks before entering the study. The sample consisted of PBMCs or T cells enriched from blood (not recorded which). This chain joins TRBV7-2 and TRBJ2-3; TRBD2 might be the D (5 bases). The source is a man aged 30 to 45 who had been exposed to COVID-19. In DNA form, the CDR3 reads TGTGCCAGCAGCGGCCTGAGGGGCACAGATACGCAGTATTTT. It translates to CASSGLRGTDTQYF.